These 3 T cell receptor beta chains came from one sample sequenced in a study of OX40 agonist ivuxolimab in advanced cancers. Clones were sequenced by immunoSEQ multiplex PCR, and TCRdb holds only the in-frame ones, with some missing. Among approximately 100,000 clones, about 90% were seen once, and the ten largest hold under 2%. The sample here was CD4+ or CD8+ T cells sorted from blood, taken in a trial of the OX40 agonist ivuxolimab. The receptors come from an adult with an advanced solid tumor such as melanoma, head and neck, liver or kidney cancer.

This clone was detected once. The chain combines TRBV7-6 with TRBJ2-7; D gene unclear. The V and J ends lost 1 base and 7 bases respectively, with 11 bases between them. Germline V gene sequence: CDR1 SGHVS, CDR2 FNYEAQ. The CDR3 has 13 amino acids. CDR3 amino acids: CASSLGALGEQYF. The CDR3 coding sequence is TGTGCCAGCAGCTTAGGCGCCCTCGGGGAGCAGTACTTC.

A word on this clone: One end of the junction does not line up with germline, which may come from a read error. The V gene is TRBV6-1, the J gene TRBJ2-3, with 7 bases identical to TRBD2. Germline lookup yields CDR1 MNHNS and CDR2 SASEGT. The CDR3 runs 11 residues. CDR3 nucleotide sequence: TGTGCCACCGGGGGGAGGGGAAACGGTCCTTTT. As protein: CATGGRGNGPF.

The chain employs TRBV19 and TRBJ2-5, with 8 bases lining up with TRBD1. The CDR3 has 13 amino acids. The germline gives CDR1 LNHDA, CDR2 SQIVND (reference sequence). The J segment lost 5 bases and the V segment lost 5 bases, leaving 4 bases of the junction unmatched. DNA of the CDR3: TGTGCCAGTAGTCTGGACAGGGAGGAGACCCAGTACTTC. This encodes CASSLDREETQYF.